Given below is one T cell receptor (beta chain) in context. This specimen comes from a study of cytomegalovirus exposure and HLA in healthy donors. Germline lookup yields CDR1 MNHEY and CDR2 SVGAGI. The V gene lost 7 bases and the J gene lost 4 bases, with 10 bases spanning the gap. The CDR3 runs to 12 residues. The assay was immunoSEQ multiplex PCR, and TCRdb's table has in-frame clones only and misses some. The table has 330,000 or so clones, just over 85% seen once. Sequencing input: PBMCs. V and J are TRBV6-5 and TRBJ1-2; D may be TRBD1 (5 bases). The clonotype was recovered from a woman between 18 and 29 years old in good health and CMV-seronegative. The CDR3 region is CASTDRSYGYTF. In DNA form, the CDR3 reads TGTGCCAGCACCGACAGATCCTATGGCTACACCTTC.